Listed below are T cell receptor beta chains from one sample, sequenced in a study of cytomegalovirus exposure and HLA in healthy donors. Clones were read by immunoSEQ multiplex PCR, and TCRdb kept only the in-frame ones, dropping some. Found here are 120,000 or so clones, around three quarters of them singletons; the top ten hold approximately 10%. The material sequenced was PBMCs. Receptors were obtained from a man aged 25 to 45 in good health and CMV-seropositive. CDR3s include the opening cysteine and the closing phenylalanine or tryptophan. A D gene is named only where the DNA matches it firmly. Expanded clones are given a class, and other clones once, few, many or no size at all.

D	size	V	J	CDR3	DNA
-	-	TRBV27	TRBJ2-7	CASSLRGTSYEQYF	TGTGCCAGCAGTTTAAGGGGAACCTCCTACGAGCAGTACTTC
TRBD2	-	TRBV9	TRBJ2-3	CASSVVGGGVTDTQYF	TGTGCCAGCAGCGTAGTCGGCGGGGGGGTCACAGATACGCAGTATTTT
-	-	TRBV4-1	TRBJ2-1	CASSQDFQLLTVDNEQFF	TGCGCCAGCAGCCAAGATTTTCAGCTGCTCACAGTAGACAATGAGCAGTTCTTC
-	-	TRBV5-8	TRBJ2-1	CASSSDSNEQFF	TGTGCCAGCAGCAGTGACAGCAATGAGCAGTTCTTC
-	once	TRBV6-6	TRBJ1-1	CASSYSKGQNTEAFF	TGTGCCAGCAGTTACTCGAAGGGACAGAACACTGAAGCTTTCTTT
-	-	TRBV11-2	TRBJ1-1	CASNLLKWGGGTEAFF	TGTGCCAGCAACTTACTAAAATGGGGGGGTGGCACTGAAGCTTTCTTT
TRBD1	-	TRBV30	TRBJ1-5	CAWTSGTGPNQPQHF	TGTGCCTGGACCTCCGGGACAGGGCCCAATCAGCCCCAGCATTTT
TRBD1	-	TRBV15	TRBJ1-1	CATSRGVGQGSATEAFF	TGTGCCACCAGCAGAGGAGTGGGACAGGGGAGTGCAACTGAAGCTTTCTTT
TRBD1	few	TRBV7-9	TRBJ1-1	CASSLVDRAGVNTEAFF	TGTGCCAGCAGCTTAGTGGACAGGGCCGGAGTGAACACTGAAGCTTTCTTT
-	-	TRBV30	TRBJ1-1	CAWTGRGVTEAFF	TGTGCCTGGACGGGACGGGGGGTCACTGAAGCTTTCTTT
-	-	TRBV2	TRBJ1-2	CANRFGGVDHGYTF	TGTGCTAATCGTTTCGGCGGCGTTGATCATGGCTACACCTTC
-	-	TRBV29-1	TRBJ2-5	CSVEGRGERGQTQYF	TGCAGCGTTGAAGGGAGGGGGGAGAGGGGGCAGACCCAGTACTTC
-	-	TRBV19	TRBJ2-1	CASKSSDPYNEQFF	TGTGCCAGTAAATCGAGCGACCCATACAATGAGCAGTTCTTC
-	few	TRBV28	TRBJ2-7	CASCTLGGQTYEQYF	TGTGCCAGCTGTACTCTCGGGGGACAGACCTACGAGCAGTACTTC
-	-	TRBV19	TRBJ2-2	CASSSSTGAHGELFF	TGTGCCAGTAGTAGCTCTACAGGAGCCCACGGGGAGCTGTTTTTT
-	-	TRBV13	TRBJ2-6	CASQQVSGANVLTF	TGTGCCAGCCAACAGGTCTCTGGGGCCAACGTCCTGACTTTC
TRBD1	few	TRBV5-1	TRBJ2-1	CASSLEDRVGNEQFF	TGCGCCAGCAGCTTAGAGGACAGGGTAGGGAATGAGCAGTTCTTC
-	few	TRBV10-3	TRBJ1-5	CAISGQGRNQPQHF	TGTGCCATCAGTGGGCAGGGTAGAAATCAGCCCCAGCATTTT
-	once	TRBV9	TRBJ1-2	CASSVVAGSLLYGYTF	TGTGCCAGCAGCGTAGTAGCAGGGTCCCTTTTATATGGCTACACCTTC
-	-	TRBV13	TRBJ1-2	CASSLGPGRNYGYTF	TGTGCCAGCAGCTTAGGGCCAGGGCGAAACTATGGCTACACCTTC
TRBD1	once	TRBV4-1	TRBJ1-1	CASSQVQGANTEAFF	TGCGCCAGCAGCCAAGTTCAGGGGGCGAACACTGAAGCTTTCTTT
-	-	TRBV6-6	TRBJ1-2	CASSPSGEGGYTF	TGTGCCAGCAGTCCCTCAGGGGAGGGTGGCTACACCTTC
TRBD1	-	TRBV6-1	TRBJ1-4	CASSDMGQGEKLFF	TGTGCCAGCAGTGATATGGGACAGGGAGAAAAACTGTTTTTT
TRBD1	-	TRBV4-1	TRBJ1-5	CASSHPDGGGYQPQHF	TGCGCCAGCAGCCATCCTGACGGAGGGGGCTACCAGCCCCAGCATTTT
-	-	TRBV6-5	TRBJ1-2	CASSEWTMDYGYTF	TGTGCCAGCAGTGAGTGGACAATGGACTATGGCTACACCTTC
TRBD1	-	TRBV19	TRBJ1-1	CASSRIHRGRPNTEAFF	TGTGCCAGTAGTAGAATACACAGGGGGCGACCAAACACTGAAGCTTTCTTT
-	-	TRBV7-6	TRBJ1-2	CASSPRGANYGYTF	TGTGCCAGCAGCCCCAGGGGAGCTAACTATGGCTACACCTTC
-	-	TRBV6-1	TRBJ1-5	CASSLGVGGNQPQHF	TGTGCCAGCAGCCTCGGGGTGGGGGGAAATCAGCCCCAGCATTTT
TRBD1	-	TRBV9	TRBJ2-5	CASSVKGQRQETQYF	TGTGCCAGCAGCGTAAAGGGACAGAGACAAGAGACCCAGTACTTC
TRBD1	-	TRBV11-2	TRBJ1-2	CASSPGTGAGGYTF	TGTGCCAGCAGCCCGGGGACAGGCGCTGGGGGCTACACCTTC
TRBD2	-	TRBV7-2	TRBJ2-3	CASSRRLAGEDTDTQYF	TGTGCCAGCAGCCGTCGACTAGCGGGGGAGGACACAGATACGCAGTATTTT
TRBD1	-	TRBV2	TRBJ2-5	CASSRDRGFQETQYF	TGTGCCAGCAGCCGCGACAGGGGTTTTCAAGAGACCCAGTACTTC
TRBD1	-	TRBV5-1	TRBJ1-4	CASSSDRGTNEKLFF	TGCGCCAGCAGCAGCGACAGGGGGACTAATGAAAAACTGTTTTTT
-	-	TRBV4-1	TRBJ2-6	CASSPLTRGVPLSGANVLTF	TGCGCCAGCAGCCCCCTGACTAGGGGCGTACCACTGTCTGGGGCCAACGTCCTGACTTTC
-	-	TRBV6-1	TRBJ1-4	CASSERPNEKLFF	TGTGCCAGCAGTGAACGTCCGAATGAAAAACTGTTTTTT
-	-	TRBV4-1	TRBJ1-1	CASSQAQTGFYTEAFF	TGCGCCAGCAGCCAAGCCCAGACAGGTTTCTACACTGAAGCTTTCTTT
-	-	TRBV30	TRBJ2-3	CAWSVKATDTQYF	TGTGCCTGGAGTGTAAAAGCGACAGATACGCAGTATTTT
-	-	TRBV10-2	TRBJ2-7	CASSQGRGYEQYF	TGCGCCAGCAGCCAAGGCAGGGGTTACGAGCAGTACTTC
TRBD1	-	TRBV6-5	TRBJ1-2	CASRGQLTNYGYTF	TGTGCCAGCAGGGGACAGCTCACTAACTATGGCTACACCTTC
-	-	TRBV19	TRBJ2-3	CASSMRAESTDTQYF	TGTGCCAGTAGTATGAGAGCGGAAAGCACAGATACGCAGTATTTT
-	few	TRBV14	TRBJ1-2	CASSQDLTDAYTF	TGTGCCAGCAGCCAAGACCTGACAGACGCCTACACCTTC
-	-	TRBV6-5	TRBJ1-1	CASRAQGRNTEAFF	TGTGCCAGCAGGGCCCAAGGGAGGAACACTGAAGCTTTCTTT
-	-	TRBV5-1	TRBJ2-3	CASGPTGDFGTQYF	TGCGCCAGCGGCCCCACGGGGGATTTTGGTACGCAGTATTTT
TRBD1	-	TRBV9	TRBJ1-6	CASSGDSSYNSPLHF	TGTGCCAGCAGCGGGGACAGCTCCTATAATTCACCCCTCCACTTT
TRBD1	-	TRBV5-1	TRBJ2-7	CASSTGETYEQYF	TGCGCCAGCAGCACAGGGGAGACCTACGAGCAGTACTTC
-	-	TRBV4-1	TRBJ1-1	CASSQPPRAQNTEAFF	TGCGCCAGCAGCCAACCACCGAGGGCTCAGAACACTGAAGCTTTCTTT
TRBD1	-	TRBV6-6	TRBJ1-1	CASSRDSLNTEAFF	TGTGCCAGCAGCCGGGACAGCTTGAACACTGAAGCTTTCTTT
-	-	TRBV18	TRBJ1-3	CASSPPRGVRNTIYF	TGTGCCAGCTCACCACCCCGGGGGGTGAGAAACACCATATATTTT
-	few	TRBV4-1	TRBJ1-3	CASSQGLSLIGNTIYF	TGCGCCAGCAGCCAGGGGCTCTCACTGATTGGAAACACCATATATTTT
TRBD1	-	TRBV10-1	TRBJ2-3	CASSDRTGADTQYF	TGCGCCAGCAGTGATAGGACAGGGGCAGATACGCAGTATTTT
-	-	TRBV7-9	TRBJ2-1	CASSLDRVAEQFF	TGTGCCAGCAGCCTGGACAGAGTGGCTGAGCAGTTCTTC
-	once	TRBV7-9	TRBJ2-7	CASSSGLPYEQYF	TGTGCCAGCAGCTCCGGGTTACCCTACGAGCAGTACTTC